This T cell receptor (beta chain) was identified during a study of blood T cell repertoires in COVID-19. Method: immunoSEQ multiplex PCR; TCRdb's copy keeps in-frame clones and lacks some. The sample yields fewer than 250,000 clones, 65% to 85% seen once. Everyone who took part was 18 to 89 years old, and they came from about 23 US areas. The sample was PBMCs or T cells enriched from blood (not recorded which). The clonotype was recovered from a woman in her twenties or thirties who had recovered from COVID-19.

This chain's CDR3 is CASSPRGAQPQHF. For the CDR3, the DNA is TGTGCCAGCAGCCCACGGGGGGCACAGCCCCAGCATTTT. This chain connects TRBV27 to TRBJ1-5; tentative D call: TRBD1 (6 bases). Per the germline V gene, CDR1 is MNHEY and CDR2 is SMNVEV (reference sequence). V lost 6 bases and J lost 7, with 13 bases in between. The CDR3 is made up of 13 amino acids.